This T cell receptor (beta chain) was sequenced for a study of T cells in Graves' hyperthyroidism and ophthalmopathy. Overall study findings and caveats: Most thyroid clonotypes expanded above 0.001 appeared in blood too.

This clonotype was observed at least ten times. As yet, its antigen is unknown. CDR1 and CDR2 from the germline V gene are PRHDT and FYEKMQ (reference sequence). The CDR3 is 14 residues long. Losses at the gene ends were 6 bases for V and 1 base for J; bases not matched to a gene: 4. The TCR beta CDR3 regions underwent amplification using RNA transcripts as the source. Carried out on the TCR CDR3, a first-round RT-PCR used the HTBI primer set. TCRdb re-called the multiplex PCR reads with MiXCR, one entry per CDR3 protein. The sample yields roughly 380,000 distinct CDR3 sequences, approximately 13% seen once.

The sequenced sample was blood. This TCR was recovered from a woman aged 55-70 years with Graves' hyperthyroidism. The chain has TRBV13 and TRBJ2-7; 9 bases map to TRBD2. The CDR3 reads CASSSAGGSYEQYF. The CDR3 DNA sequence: TGTGCCAGCAGTTCGGCGGGGGGGTCCTACGAGCAGTACTTC.